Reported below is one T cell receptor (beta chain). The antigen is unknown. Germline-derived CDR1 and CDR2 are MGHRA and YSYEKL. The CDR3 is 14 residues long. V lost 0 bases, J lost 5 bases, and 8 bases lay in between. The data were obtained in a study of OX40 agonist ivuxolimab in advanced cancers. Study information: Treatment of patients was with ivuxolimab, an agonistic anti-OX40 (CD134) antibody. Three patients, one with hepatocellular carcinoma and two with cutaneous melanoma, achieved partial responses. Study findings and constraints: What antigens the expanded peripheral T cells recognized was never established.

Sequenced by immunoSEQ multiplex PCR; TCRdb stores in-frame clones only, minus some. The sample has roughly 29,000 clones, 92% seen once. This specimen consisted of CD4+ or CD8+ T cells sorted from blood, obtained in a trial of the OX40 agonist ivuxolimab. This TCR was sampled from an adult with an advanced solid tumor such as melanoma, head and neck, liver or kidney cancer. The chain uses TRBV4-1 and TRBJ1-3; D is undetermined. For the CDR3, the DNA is TGCGCCAGCAGCCAAGAGGGCCTCCGAAACACCATATATTTT. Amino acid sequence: CASSQEGLRNTIYF.